Listed below are T cell receptor beta chains from one sample, sequenced in a study of T cells in Graves' hyperthyroidism and ophthalmopathy. One entry per CDR3 protein results from TCRdb running MiXCR on the multiplex PCR reads. The sample has 600,000 to 650,000 distinct CDR3 sequences, under 25% seen once. The material sequenced was blood. The receptors were gathered from a man aged 25-45 years with Graves' ophthalmopathy. The CDR3 runs from the conserved cysteine through the conserved F or W. Fields, in order: V gene, J gene, CDR3 protein.

V: TRBV7-9
J: TRBJ2-7
CDR3: CASSFRDLTSEQYF

V: TRBV3-1
J: TRBJ1-2
CDR3: CASSPPGTYGYTF

V: TRBV19
J: TRBJ1-5
CDR3: CASSSTGGSNQPQHF

V: TRBV20-1
J: TRBJ2-1
CDR3: CSAREGILYNEQFF

V: TRBV5-1
J: TRBJ1-4
CDR3: CASSLDGSGANEKLFF

V: TRBV7-3
J: TRBJ2-1
CDR3: CASSVGLADNNEQFF

V: TRBV20-1
J: TRBJ2-5
CDR3: CSAEREGETQYF

V: TRBV28
J: TRBJ2-7
CDR3: CASRPDRRPTNSYEQYF

V: TRBV6-5
J: TRBJ1-2
CDR3: CASSYVTWRGYGYTF

V: TRBV9
J: TRBJ1-1
CDR3: CASSSSGGMLNTEAFF

V: TRBV6-9
J: TRBJ2-3
CDR3: CAKPGSTDTQYF

V: TRBV11-2
J: TRBJ2-1
CDR3: CASSRGQGQFF

V: TRBV28
J: TRBJ1-5
CDR3: CASSLKQFNHPQHF

V: TRBV20-1
J: TRBJ2-7
CDR3: CSASRGLGDYEQYF

V: TRBV6-1
J: TRBJ1-5
CDR3: CASSIGPGEPQHF

V: TRBV11-2
J: TRBJ2-3
CDR3: CASSLVVTALMTDTQYF

V: TRBV7-9
J: TRBJ2-3
CDR3: CASSSLGQAPDTQYF

V: TRBV25-1
J: TRBJ1-2
CDR3: CASSEYGTGDVRFDGYTF

V: TRBV19
J: TRBJ1-1
CDR3: CASSDRPHTEAFF

V: TRBV10-3
J: TRBJ1-1
CDR3: CAIRDPGQLNTEAFF

V: TRBV10-3
J: TRBJ1-2
CDR3: CAISGDNYGYTF

V: TRBV5-1
J: TRBJ1-4
CDR3: CASRWRGTEKLFF

V: TRBV11-2
J: TRBJ2-2
CDR3: CASSGLSGANTGELFF

V: TRBV7-2
J: TRBJ2-5
CDR3: CASSLVSGAETQYF

V: TRBV30
J: TRBJ1-6
CDR3: CAWKDRGGNSPLHF

V: TRBV2
J: TRBJ2-1
CDR3: CASSDRDFSLGNEQFF

V: TRBV5-8
J: TRBJ2-5
CDR3: CASSLHRGKEETQYF

V: TRBV12-3/TRBV12-4
J: TRBJ2-3
CDR3: CASSSGWTDTQYF

V: TRBV18
J: TRBJ1-2
CDR3: CASSSGQGASYGYTF

V: TRBV2
J: TRBJ2-7
CDR3: CASRGTREQYF

V: TRBV30
J: TRBJ1-1
CDR3: CAWSLRGHTEAFF

V: TRBV5-1
J: TRBJ2-7
CDR3: CASSLGPGTQSYEQYF

V: TRBV5-6
J: TRBJ1-5
CDR3: CASSLGLGNQPQHF

V: TRBV6-1
J: TRBJ2-3
CDR3: CASSDRSGGTQYF

V: TRBV12-5
J: TRBJ2-3
CDR3: CASGLAGGPYGTDTQYF

V: TRBV13
J: TRBJ2-7
CDR3: CASSPGQGYYEQYF

V: TRBV29-1
J: TRBJ2-1
CDR3: CSVDLADNEQFF

V: TRBV15
J: TRBJ1-5
CDR3: CATSRQGRGNQPQHF

V: TRBV5-1
J: TRBJ1-4
CDR3: CASSLAWGGEKLFF

V: TRBV18
J: TRBJ2-3
CDR3: CASSPPTKDTQYF

V: TRBV4-1
J: TRBJ1-1
CDR3: CASSQEGQGGTEAFF

V: TRBV5-4
J: TRBJ2-3
CDR3: CASSLGRASTDTQYF

V: TRBV3-1
J: TRBJ2-3
CDR3: CASSRALAGASPDTQYF